The 20 T cell receptor beta chains given below trace back to one sample, sequenced in a study of blood T cells in healthy people across ages. Using a J-beta primer mix together with a sample-barcoded 5' primer, a second PCR was run for about 7 to 12 cycles. Each CDR3 protein is one row after TCRdb ran MiXCR on the 5' RACE reads. The table records 1.5 million to 2 million distinct CDR3 sequences, 28% of them present only once. Sequencing was carried out using blood. These receptors all come from a woman aged 25 to 45 in good health.

In this sample, this clonotype turned up a few times. The chain recombines TRBV12-3 or TRBV12-4 with TRBJ1-2, with D hard to call. Between the trimmed V and J ends, which lost 4 bases and 8 bases, there was a span of 8 bases. The CDR3 loop spans 11 amino acids. The CDR3 bases are TGTGCCAGCAGTTCGACACGGGGCTACACCTTC. Protein: CASSSTRGYTF.

This clonotype was seen a handful of times. The rearrangement uses TRBV5-6 and TRBJ1-2; 9 bases fit TRBD1. V lost 3 bases, J lost 6 bases, and 12 bases stayed unmatched. The CDR3 totals 16 residues. CDR1 is SGHDT and CDR2 is YYEEEE in the germline V gene. Here the CDR3 reads CASSSGPGQGSDGYTF. As DNA, the CDR3 is TGTGCCAGCAGCTCCGGGCCGGGACAGGGAAGCGATGGCTACACCTTC.

This clonotype was observed at least ten times. The V call is TRBV6-2 or TRBV6-3, the J call TRBJ2-1, with 12 bases that match TRBD2. Germline V gene sequence: CDR1 MNHEY, CDR2 SVGEGT. The CDR3 covers 16 residues. With V trimmed by 5 bases and J by 5 bases, 7 bases remained unmatched. The DNA of the CDR3 is TGTGCCAGCAGTGCCACGACTAGCGGGAGAGACAATGAGCAGTTCTTC. It is translated as CASSATTSGRDNEQFF.

Worth noting for this clonotype: The junction does not match germline at one end; this may be a read error. This sequence joins TRBV7-2 and TRBJ1-1, with D perhaps matching TRBD1 (5 bases). Germline CDR1 SGHTA, CDR2 FQGNSA. CDR3 size: 12 residues. CDR3 sequence reads: CVSSPRGREAFF. CDR3 DNA sequence: TGTGTCAGCAGCCCGCGGGGACGGGAAGCTTTCTTT.

The V call is TRBV24-1, the J call TRBJ1-1, with 7 positions matching TRBD1. CDR3 length equals 13 residues. V lost 3 bases, J lost 11 bases, and 8 bases stayed unmatched. Germline-derived CDR1 and CDR2 are KGHDR and SFDVKD. The CDR3 loop reads CATSDPNRGLAFF. The CDR3 DNA is TGTGCCACCAGTGATCCTAACAGGGGTCTGGCTTTCTTT.

This clonotype was seen a few times. V and J are TRBV18 and TRBJ1-5, with unresolved D. The CDR3 runs to 13 residues. The germline V gene encodes CDR1 KGHSH and CDR2 LQKENI. The V gene lost 5 bases and the J gene lost 3 bases, with 8 bases spanning the gap. The CDR3 region has the DNA TGTGCCAGCTCATTCGAGGTCAATCAGCCCCAGCATTTT. Amino acid sequence: CASSFEVNQPQHF.

The CDR3 sequence is CASSFGQAATEAFF. The CDR3 nucleotides are TGTGCCAGCAGTTTTGGACAGGCCGCCACTGAAGCTTTCTTT. The chain is built from TRBV9 and TRBJ1-1; 7 bases are shared with TRBD1. The ends lost 5 bases at V and 4 bases at J; junction bases unmatched: 8. Per germline, CDR1 SGDLS and CDR2 YYNGEE. This CDR3 has 14 amino acids. The complete variable domain, with remaining parts taken from reference TRBV9 and TRBJ1-1, reads DSGVTQTPKHLITATGQRVTLRCSPRSGDLSVYWYQQSLDQGLQFLIQYYNGEERAKGNILERFSAQQFPDLHSELNLSSLELGDSALYFCASSFGQAATEAFFGQGTRLTVV.

V is TRBV6-1 and J is TRBJ1-5; no reliable D call. Germline CDR1 reads MNHNS; CDR2 reads SASEGT. Trimming took 4 bases from V and 3 from J, leaving 7 bases between them. There are 13 residues in the CDR3. Here the CDR3 reads CASSVSFNQPQHF. The CDR3, as DNA: TGTGCCAGCAGTGTGTCCTTCAATCAGCCCCAGCATTTT.

V is TRBV20-1 and J is TRBJ2-3; 8 bases align to TRBD2. This CDR3 has 18 amino acids. Germline V gives CDR1 DFQATT, CDR2 SNEGSKA (reference sequence). The ends lost 2 bases at V and 2 bases at J; junction bases unmatched: 15. For the CDR3, the DNA is TGCAGTGCTAGACCTATTCCGCCGCGGGAGGCCCTCACAGATACGCAGTATTTT. Its translation is CSARPIPPREALTDTQYF.

The chain combines TRBV6-1 with TRBJ2-1; no firm D call. Germline assignment: CDR1 MNHNS and CDR2 SASEGT. The CDR3 is 12 amino acids. Trimming cost V 9 bases and J 13 bases, with 19 bases left between them. DNA of the CDR3: TGTGCCAGTGCTTTTTTAGGAGAGACCCAGTTCTTC. This codes for CASAFLGETQFF.

This chain uses TRBV9 with TRBJ2-1; 7 nucleotides line up with TRBD2. CDR3 length equals 16 residues. The V segment lost 0 bases and the J segment 0 bases; nucleotides outside the gene matches: 3. Germline V gene data show CDR1 as SGDLS and CDR2 as YYNGEE. For the CDR3, the DNA is TGTGCCAGCAGCGTAGTGGGGGGGAGCTCCTACAATGAGCAGTTCTTC. It specifies CASSVVGGSSYNEQFF.

Remarks on this clonotype: One end of the junction does not line up with germline, which may come from a read error. The chain recombines TRBV14 with TRBJ2-1; 7 nucleotides agree with TRBD1. Germline V lookup: CDR1 SGHDN, CDR2 FVKESK. The CDR3 consists of 16 residues. CDR3 amino acids: CAGSQTTGTTYNEQFF. In DNA, the CDR3 is TGTGCCGGCAGCCAGACGACAGGGACCACCTACAATGAGCAGTTCTTC. Combining the CDR3 with reference TRBV14 and TRBJ2-1 gives the whole variable domain EAGVTQFPSHSVIEKGQTVTLRCDPISGHDNLYWYRRVMGKEIKFLLHFVKESKQDESGMPNNRFLAERTGGTYSTLKVQPAELEDSGVYFCAGSQTTGTTYNEQFFGPGTRLTVL.

The V gene is TRBV24-1, the J gene TRBJ2-3; 9 positions agree with TRBD1. Per the germline V gene, CDR1 is KGHDR and CDR2 is SFDVKD. The CDR3 runs 17 residues. V lost 5 bases to trimming and J lost 5 bases; unmatched junction nucleotides: 13. In DNA form, the CDR3 reads TGTGCCACCAGTGTTCCGGGACAGGGTACAGTTAGAGATACGCAGTATTTT. Encoded protein: CATSVPGQGTVRDTQYF.

This sequence joins TRBV12-3 or TRBV12-4 and TRBJ2-1; D is tentatively TRBD1 or TRBD2 (6 bases each). The V end lost 7 bases, the J end lost 13 bases, and 26 bases lay between the germline ends. The CDR3 sequence is 15 residues long. The CDR3 DNA sequence: TGTGCCAGCACCCCGGACAGCGGGTCAAAAGAGACCCAGTTCTTC. Protein product: CASTPDSGSKETQFF.

This clonotype was detected ten times or more. The genes are TRBV6-5 and TRBJ2-5, with 8 bases identical to TRBD2. This CDR3 comprises 15 residues. V was clipped by 6 bases and J by 2 bases; unmatched bases: 8. Looked up from germline, CDR1 is MNHEY and CDR2 is SVGAGI. As DNA, the CDR3 is TGTGCCAGCAGCCAACGCGGGGGGACGCAAGAGACCCAGTACTTC. The encoded protein is CASSQRGGTQETQYF.

In the case of this clonotype: Because the CDR3's place on the DNA is in doubt, the DNA is left out and the CDR3 is given as listed by TCRdb. The chain's CDR3 is CASSQVVGQGEQFFGPGTGFF. The chain uses TRBV4-3 and TRBJ1-4; TRBD1 was called by the table and not checked on the DNA. The CDR3 has 21 residues if both end residues are counted. Per germline, CDR1 LGHNA and CDR2 YSLEER.

A few counts support this clonotype. The V call is TRBV2, the J call TRBJ2-2, with D possibly matching TRBD1 (6 bases). This CDR3 contains 15 residues. The V end lost 6 bases, the J end lost 1 base, and 12 bases lay between the germline ends. Germline V gene data show CDR1 as SNHLY and CDR2 as FYNNEI. CDR3 sequence: CASRDLQGNTGELFF. The CDR3 nucleotides read TGTGCCAGCAGAGACCTACAGGGGAACACCGGGGAGCTGTTTTTT.

CDR3 nucleotides: TGTGCCAGCAGCCAAGGGTCCTGGCTAAGCTACACCTTC. Protein product: CASSQGSWLSYTF. The chain links TRBV3-1 to TRBJ1-2; D gene uncertain. This CDR3 spans 13 amino acids. In germline, CDR1 is LGHDT, CDR2 YNNKEL (reference sequence). V was clipped by 1 base and J by 9 bases, with 12 bases between them.

This clonotype was seen at least ten times. This chain joins TRBV20-1 and TRBJ2-5; D remains unclear. This CDR3 comprises 13 residues. Trimming pared 2 bases from V and 5 bases from J, leaving 12 bases between. Germline V CDR1 and CDR2: DFQATT, SNEGSKA (reference sequence). The CDR3 region is CSARLHKSETQYF. The CDR3 coding sequence is TGCAGTGCTAGACTTCACAAATCGGAGACCCAGTACTTC.

Notes on this clonotype: A read error may account for a junction end that differs from germline. This rearrangement joins TRBV18 to TRBJ1-1, with 8 bases lining up with TRBD1. The CDR3 contains 14 residues. Germline CDR1 and CDR2: KGHSH and LQKENI. CDR3 sequence (DNA): TGTGCCAGCTCTCTTCAGGGGGCACGGACTGAAGCTTGCTTT. Translated: CASSLQGARTEACF.